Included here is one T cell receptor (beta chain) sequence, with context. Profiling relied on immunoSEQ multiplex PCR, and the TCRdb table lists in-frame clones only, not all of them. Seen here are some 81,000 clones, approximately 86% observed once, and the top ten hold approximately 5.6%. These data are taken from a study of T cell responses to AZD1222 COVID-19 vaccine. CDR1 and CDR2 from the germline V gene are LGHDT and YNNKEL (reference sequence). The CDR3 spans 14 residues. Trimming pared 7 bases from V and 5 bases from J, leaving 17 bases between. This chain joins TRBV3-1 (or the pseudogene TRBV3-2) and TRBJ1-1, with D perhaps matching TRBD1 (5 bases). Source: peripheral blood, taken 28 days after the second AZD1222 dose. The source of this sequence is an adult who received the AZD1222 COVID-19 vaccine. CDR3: CASTAADKETEAFF. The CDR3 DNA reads TGTGCCAGCACCGCCGCGGACAAGGAGACTGAAGCTTTCTTT.